This T cell receptor beta chain was obtained from a study of shared clonotypes between healthy human individuals. The CDR3 spans 11 residues. As concerns this clone: Its antigen is as yet unknown.

Findings and caveats of the study: Naive subsets typically showed greater estimated richness than memory subsets. The naive CD4 repertoires of a few donors were compared, and roughly 5% of clonotypes were shared.

Clones were sequenced by immunoSEQ multiplex PCR, and TCRdb holds only the in-frame ones, with some missing. The data contain about 680,000 clones, approximately 74% of them singletons. The clonotype originates from a woman aged 25 to 39 in good health. The V gene is TRBV12-2, the J gene TRBJ2-4. TRBV12-2 is marked as a pseudogene. Sequences were obtained from memory CD4+ T cells sorted from blood. The subset: CD45RA-negative fraction. The CDR3 loop is CASLDLNIQYF. The CDR3 nucleotides are TGTGCAAGTCTCGACCTGAACATTCAGTACTTC.